The 21 T cell receptor beta chains in this list originate from one sample, sequenced in a study of OX40 agonist ivuxolimab in advanced cancers. Library preparation used the immunoSEQ multiplex PCR assay. TCRdb's version of the immuneACCESS table is confined to in-frame rearrangements and falls short of the full clone set. An unresolved V gene accounts for under half of the shortfall where checked; the remainder is of unknown origin. The table for this sample lists some 30,000 clones; 86% of them were counted only once. Of the sample, under 30% is held by the ten largest clones. The source material was CD4+ or CD8+ T cells sorted from blood, sampled in a trial of the OX40 agonist ivuxolimab. The receptor set was obtained from an adult with an advanced solid tumor such as melanoma, head and neck, liver or kidney cancer.

This clone is termed medium-sized (0.01 to 0.1%). The chain has TRBV9 and TRBJ2-2, with D perhaps matching TRBD2 (5 bases). The germline V gene has CDR1 SGDLS and CDR2 YYNGEE. The CDR3 sequence is 15 residues long. V was clipped by 3 bases and J by 0 bases, with 9 bases between them. The CDR3 DNA sequence: TGTGCCAGCAGCGAGGGAGACCCGAACACCGGGGAGCTGTTTTTT. This sequence encodes CASSEGDPNTGELFF.

The J gene is TRBJ2-3, the V gene TRBV7-3, with 7 positions matching TRBD2. This CDR3 is 14 amino acids long. V dropped 5 bases and J dropped 0; count of bases not matched to a gene: 2. Germline lookup yields CDR1 SGHTA and CDR2 FQGTGA. The CDR3 protein is CASSPSGSTDTQYF. The CDR3 DNA reads TGTGCCAGCAGCCCTAGCGGTAGCACAGATACGCAGTATTTT.

The V and J genes are TRBV27 and TRBJ1-5, with 10 positions matching TRBD1. Germline assignment: CDR1 MNHEY and CDR2 SMNVEV (reference sequence). The ends lost 4 bases at V and 4 bases at J; junction bases unmatched: 10. The CDR3 has 17 amino acids. CDR3 loop: CASSWGPPGQGNQPQHF. The CDR3, as DNA: TGTGCCAGCAGTTGGGGCCCCCCGGGACAGGGGAATCAGCCCCAGCATTTT.

The rearrangement uses TRBV6-1 and TRBJ2-7, with a weak D call TRBD1 (7 bases). CDR1 is MNHNS and CDR2 is SASEGT in the germline V gene. The CDR3 is made up of 15 amino acids. V lost 3 bases and J lost 3, with 15 bases in between. The DNA of the CDR3 is TGTGCCAGCAGTGACCGGACAGGAGGGGTCTACGAGCAGTACTTC. This codes for CASSDRTGGVYEQYF.

This sequence joins TRBV4-2 and TRBJ2-1; the match to TRBD2 covers 7 bases. The germline CDR1 and CDR2 sequences are LGHNA and YNFKEQ. After removal of 0 bases from V and 7 bases from J, the junction contained 15 bases not matched to a gene. This CDR3 comprises 18 residues. DNA for the CDR3: TGTGCCAGCAGCCAAGAGTGGCTCGGGGGGAGGGTTACGAATGAGCAGTTCTTC. Amino acids: CASSQEWLGGRVTNEQFF.

This clone showed up just a few times. A read error may account for a junction end that differs from germline. The chain joins TRBV7-3 to TRBJ2-1; possible D gene TRBD2, 5 bases. The germline V gene has CDR1 SGHTA and CDR2 FQGTGA. The CDR3 runs 15 residues. CDR3 DNA sequence: TGTGCCAGCAGCGTAACGACGGGGAGTGGGTATGAGCAGTTCTTC. Its protein product is CASSVTTGSGYEQFF.

This clone is a singleton in its sample. The chain carries TRBV11-3 and TRBJ1-1, with TRBD1 matching 7 bases. This CDR3 contains 15 residues. From germline, CDR1 is SGHNT and CDR2 YENEEA. The J segment lost 0 bases and the V segment lost 5 bases, leaving 6 bases of the junction unmatched. The CDR3 protein is CASSPPTGLNTEAFF. CDR3 DNA: TGTGCCAGCAGCCCTCCGACAGGGCTGAACACTGAAGCTTTCTTT.

Comments on this clone: The junction departs from germline at one end; a sequencing error may be responsible. The chain couples TRBV11-2 to TRBJ2-5, with 11 bases matching TRBD2. Germline V gene lookup returns CDR1 SGHAT and CDR2 FQNNGV. The CDR3 runs 15 residues. The CDR3 nucleotides read TGTGCCGGCAGCCCGGGGACTAGCGGCCAAGAGACCCAGTACTTC. Translating it yields CAGSPGTSGQETQYF.

V gene TRBV7-3 combines with J gene TRBJ2-1; D possibly uses TRBD1 or TRBD2 (5 bases each). The length of the CDR3 is 18 residues. Germline values: CDR1 SGHTA, CDR2 FQGTGA. Trimming removed 2 bases from V and 2 bases from J, with 19 bases in between. The CDR3 sequence: CASSLRGPRVGAYNEQFF. The DNA of the CDR3 is TGTGCCAGCAGCTTACGGGGACCGCGGGTTGGTGCCTACAATGAGCAGTTCTTC.

The chain has TRBV5-1 and TRBJ2-6; 10 bases are shared with TRBD1. V lost 4 bases, J lost 2 bases, and 12 bases stayed unmatched. In germline, CDR1 is SGHRS, CDR2 YFSETQ. The CDR3 runs to 19 residues. The CDR3 bases are TGCGCCAGCAGCCGCGACAGGACAGGGGGGGGCCCTGGGGCCAACGTCCTGACTTTC. Encoded protein: CASSRDRTGGGPGANVLTF.

Here the CDR3 DNA reads TGTGCCAGCAACCGAAAGGGTCTGCGGGAGGGCTTAGCTTACTACGAGCAGTACTTC. Amino acid sequence: CASNRKGLREGLAYYEQYF. The chain joins TRBV2 to TRBJ2-7; 9 positions match TRBD2. The CDR3 covers 19 residues. Trimming cost V 7 bases and J 3 bases; bases outside gene matches: 22. The germline V gene has CDR1 SNHLY and CDR2 FYNNEI.

The chain joins TRBV6-6 to TRBJ2-7, with 8 bases identical to TRBD1. CDR1 and CDR2 (germline): MNHNY, SVGAGI (reference sequence). V shed 5 bases and J 2 bases; nucleotides not matched to a gene: 5. The CDR3 runs 14 residues. CDR3 sequence (DNA): TGTGCCAGCAGTACAGGACAGGGCACCTACGAGCAGTACTTC. Translated: CASSTGQGTYEQYF.

This clone was found once. The gene calls are TRBV29-1 and TRBJ2-3, with D maybe TRBD1 (6 bases). Trimming removed 7 bases from V and 4 bases from J, with 15 bases in between. The CDR3 has 13 amino acids. The germline V gene encodes CDR1 SQVTM and CDR2 ANQGSEA. CDR3 DNA sequence: TGCAGCGCTCTTGACGAGGGGGCAGATACGCAGTATTTT. This encodes CSALDEGADTQYF.

The sample holds a few counts of this clone. V and J are TRBV5-6 and TRBJ1-1, with 8 nucleotides matching TRBD1. With 4 bases clipped from V and 3 bases from J, the junction kept 8 bases outside the gene matches. The germline gives CDR1 SGHDT, CDR2 YYEEEE. The CDR3 sequence is 15 residues long. Here the CDR3 reads CASSLLAGGHTEAFF. The DNA for the CDR3 is TGTGCCAGCAGCCTCTTGGCAGGGGGCCACACTGAAGCTTTCTTT.

The chain has TRBV19 and TRBJ1-2; D is perhaps TRBD1 (5 bases). The ends were cut back, 8 bases at V and 3 bases at J, with 10 bases in the middle. Germline values: CDR1 LNHDA, CDR2 SQIVND (reference sequence). The CDR3 has 12 amino acids. CDR3 nucleotides: TGTGCCAGTGGGGCCTGGGACTATGGCTACACCTTC. This codes for CASGAWDYGYTF.

This sequence joins TRBV5-6 and TRBJ2-3, with 10 bases matching TRBD2. This CDR3 is built from 16 residues. Germline lookup yields CDR1 SGHDT and CDR2 YYEEEE. V gave up 2 bases and J gave up 2 bases; unmatched junction bases: 5. CDR3 protein: CASSFTSGIYTDTQYF. The CDR3 DNA follows: TGTGCCAGCAGCTTTACTAGCGGGATTTACACAGATACGCAGTATTTT. Full variable domain (remainder filled in from reference TRBV5-6 and TRBJ2-3): DAGVTQSPTHLIKTRGQQVTLRCSPKSGHDTVSWYQQALGQGPQFIFQYYEEEERQRGNFPDRFSGHQFPNYSSELNVNALLLGDSALYLCASSFTSGIYTDTQYFGPGTRLTVL.

The V call is TRBV5-1, the J call TRBJ2-3; 15 nucleotides align to TRBD2. V trimming: 1 base; J trimming: 1 base; junction bases outside the gene matches: 7. There are 19 residues in the CDR3. Germline V CDR1 and CDR2: SGHRS, YFSETQ. This CDR3 is CASSLKGLAGGPGTDTQYF. DNA for the CDR3: TGCGCCAGCAGCTTGAAAGGACTAGCGGGAGGGCCGGGCACAGATACGCAGTATTTT.

The rearrangement links TRBV10-3 to TRBJ1-3; D might be TRBD1 (5 bases). With 6 bases removed from V and 7 bases from J, the gap between germline ends came to 22 bases. Germline CDR1 and CDR2: ENHRY and SYGVKD. The CDR3 totals 16 residues. This CDR3 reads CAISADSRKAGNTIYF. The CDR3 nucleotides read TGTGCCATCAGCGCCGACAGCCGAAAGGCCGGGAACACCATATATTTT.

The V and J genes are TRBV5-6 and TRBJ1-2, with unresolved D. Looked up from germline, CDR1 is SGHDT and CDR2 is YYEEEE. This CDR3 has 14 amino acids. V gave up 3 bases and J gave up 0 bases, with 9 bases separating them. CDR3 DNA sequence: TGTGCCAGCAGCTCGACAATGGCTAACTATGGCTACACCTTC. Translated, it gives CASSSTMANYGYTF. Using reference TRBV5-6 and TRBJ1-2 for the parts outside the CDR3, the full variable domain is DAGVTQSPTHLIKTRGQQVTLRCSPKSGHDTVSWYQQALGQGPQFIFQYYEEEERQRGNFPDRFSGHQFPNYSSELNVNALLLGDSALYLCASSSTMANYGYTFGSGTRLTVV.

The rearrangement uses TRBV7-2 and TRBJ2-5; no definite D call. The J call may be mistaken, given a closer DNA end match to TRBJ2-7. The CDR3 sequence is 13 residues long. Germline CDR1 is SGHTA and CDR2 is FQGNSA. The CDR3 DNA reads TGTGCCAGCAGCTTAACGGCTAGCTACGAGCAGTACTTC. Its protein product is CASSLTASYEQYF.

This chain joins TRBV19 and TRBJ1-1; D uncertain. The CDR3 totals 12 residues. CDR1 LNHDA and CDR2 SQIVND come from the germline V gene (reference sequence). The V end lost 6 bases, the J end lost 4 bases, and 9 bases lay between the germline ends. CDR3 protein: CASRELGTEAFF. The DNA of the CDR3 is TGTGCCAGTAGGGAGCTCGGCACTGAAGCTTTCTTT.